The clone carrying this T cell receptor (beta chain) has just a few counts. Antigen unknown. The data originate from a study of cytomegalovirus exposure and HLA in healthy donors. Study at large: Out of 150 million to 200 million T cells, an earlier analysis found 117 million unique TCR beta sequences in total.

This PCR relied on a set of 60 Vbeta primers and 13 Jbeta primers. Libraries were prepared by immunoSEQ multiplex PCR; TCRdb keeps only in-frame clonotypes and omits some of them. In the table there are tens of thousands of clones, around 81% of which are singletons. The CDR3 covers 17 residues. J was trimmed by 8 bases and V by 3 bases; bases with no gene match: 14. Germline V lookup: CDR1 LNHDA, CDR2 SQIVND (reference sequence). General study results and limits: Most TCRs appeared rarely, but some public TCRs recurred in many donors. In a later analysis, across HLA loci, associated TCR counts were highest for DRB1, lowest for HLA-C. Published work reported that the classifier diagnosed cytomegalovirus status with high specificity and sensitivity.

V usage is TRBV19 and J usage is TRBJ2-1; 9 bases are shared with TRBD1. The sequence derives from a man aged 25-40 years in good health and CMV-seronegative. The sequenced sample was PBMCs. The CDR3 protein is CASSMGRFGQGIDEQFF. Written as DNA, the CDR3 is TGTGCCAGTAGTATGGGGCGTTTTGGACAGGGGATCGATGAGCAGTTCTTC.